Below, 15 T cell receptor beta chains from the same sample are listed, as sequenced in a study of T-cell memory formation after mild COVID-19 (dated by TCRdb to the early 2020s). Library creation used 5' RACE. For sequencing, an Illumina NovaSeq 6000 was employed. The public reads were quality trimmed at Q25 with fastp and then assembled into clones with MiXCR by TCRdb, keeping productive beta chains. Identical CDR3 proteins give one entry, which carries the most common genes and DNA. For this sample there are hundreds of thousands of distinct CDR3 sequences; more than 15% appear just once. Of the sample, approximately 20% is held by the ten largest clones. Sequencing was performed on PBMCs or a T cell subset sorted from them (not recorded which). These receptors originate from a man aged 18 to 30 who had mild COVID-19 (a few samples of this study predate the infection). The sample titles of this study are shuffled in the database, so cell type and time point are left out; the donor was told from shared clones.

In DNA form, the CDR3 reads TGCGCCAGCAGCTTGGTTACTTCGAACACCGGGGAGCTGTTTTTT. It codes for CASSLVTSNTGELFF. This rearrangement joins TRBV5-1 to TRBJ2-2, with no clear D. The CDR3 extends over 15 amino acids. Per the germline V gene, CDR1 is SGHRS and CDR2 is YFSETQ. Trimming removed 0 bases from V and 0 bases from J, with 6 bases in between.

This clonotype occurred a few times. J is TRBJ2-3 and V is TRBV11-1; D may correspond to TRBD1 or TRBD2 (5 bases each). The ends were cut back, 2 bases at V and 10 bases at J, with 7 bases in the middle. The CDR3 consists of 11 residues. Germline lookup yields CDR1 SGHAT and CDR2 FQDESV (reference sequence). CDR3 in DNA: TGTGCCAGCAGCTTACTGGGGGCGCAGTATTTT. Amino acid sequence: CASSLLGAQYF.

The V and J genes are TRBV29-1 and TRBJ2-2; D unclear. The CDR3 contains 12 residues. The V gene lost 4 bases and the J gene lost 4 bases, with 7 bases spanning the gap. Germline-derived CDR1 and CDR2 are SQVTM and ANQGSEA. Here the CDR3 DNA reads TGCAGCGTTGCTAGTTTCACCGGGGAGCTGTTTTTT. This gives the protein CSVASFTGELFF.

A few counts support this clonotype. The J gene is TRBJ2-3, the V gene TRBV6-2 or TRBV6-3; TRBD2 agrees at 7 bases. V was clipped by 5 bases and J by 2 bases; unmatched bases: 16. In germline, CDR1 is MNHEY, CDR2 SVGEGT. The CDR3 is made up of 18 amino acids. The CDR3 loop is CASSPQPELAGYTDTQYF. CDR3 in DNA: TGTGCCAGCAGTCCGCAACCTGAATTAGCGGGCTACACAGATACGCAGTATTTT.

The V gene is TRBV6-2 or TRBV6-3, the J gene TRBJ1-1; TRBD1 matches at 10 bases. Unmatched junction bases numbered 7, after V lost 0 bases and J lost 6 bases. Germline-derived CDR1 and CDR2 are MNHEY and SVGEGT. The CDR3 extends over 16 amino acids. This CDR3 is CASSYSPDRGYSEAFF. Written as DNA, the CDR3 is TGTGCCAGCAGTTACTCTCCGGACAGGGGGTATTCTGAAGCTTTCTTT.

V usage is TRBV5-1 and J usage is TRBJ2-5; TRBD2 aligns across 11 bases. The CDR3 is made up of 15 amino acids. With 3 bases clipped from V and 5 bases from J, the junction kept 6 bases outside the gene matches. The germline gives CDR1 SGHRS, CDR2 YFSETQ. Here the CDR3 reads CASSSGSGGAETQYF. The CDR3 DNA reads TGCGCCAGCAGCTCGGGTAGCGGGGGGGCTGAGACCCAGTACTTC.

V is TRBV29-1 and J is TRBJ2-5; 9 positions agree with TRBD2. CDR1 is SQVTM and CDR2 is ANQGSEA in the germline V gene. The CDR3 is made up of 16 amino acids. The J segment lost 0 bases and the V segment lost 0 bases, leaving 5 bases of the junction unmatched. This chain's CDR3 is CSVEDPSGVYQETQYF. As DNA, the CDR3 is TGCAGCGTTGAAGACCCTAGCGGGGTGTACCAAGAGACCCAGTACTTC.

There are a few counts of this clonotype. The chain has TRBV7-9 and TRBJ2-7, with TRBD2 identical over 8 bases. Trimming cost V 5 bases and J 2 bases; bases outside gene matches: 5. CDR3 length equals 14 residues. Per the germline V gene, CDR1 is SEHNR and CDR2 is FQNEAQ (reference sequence). The CDR3 here is CASSETSEAYEQYF. The CDR3 DNA sequence: TGTGCCAGCAGCGAGACTAGCGAGGCCTACGAGCAGTACTTC.

The genes are TRBV7-6 and TRBJ2-7; 7 positions agree with TRBD2. Germline lookup yields CDR1 SGHVS and CDR2 FNYEAQ. V gave up 0 bases and J gave up 7 bases; unmatched junction bases: 6. The CDR3 contains 14 residues. The CDR3 region is CASSLAGGLREQYV. Here the CDR3 DNA reads TGTGCCAGCAGCTTAGCGGGGGGGTTACGTGAGCAGTACGTC.

This rearrangement joins TRBV20-1 to TRBJ2-3, with D possibly TRBD2 on 6 matching bases. This CDR3 has 15 amino acids. Germline lookup yields CDR1 DFQATT and CDR2 SNEGSKA (reference sequence). With 1 base removed from V and 0 bases from J, the gap between germline ends came to 11 bases. The DNA for the CDR3 is TGCAGTGCTAGAGCGTCCCGGGGGAGCACAGATACGCAGTATTTT. Protein product: CSARASRGSTDTQYF.

This clonotype occurred a few times. The CDR3 DNA is TGTGCCACCAGCAGAGAGCGGGGGGGGGATACGCAGTATTTT. Translation gives CATSRERGGDTQYF. The chain couples TRBV15 to TRBJ2-3; 9 nucleotides line up with TRBD2. J was trimmed by 6 bases and V by 0 bases; bases with no gene match: 1. CDR3 size: 14 residues. CDR1 LNHNV and CDR2 YYDKDF come from the germline V gene (reference sequence).

This clonotype was picked up a small number of times. The J gene is TRBJ2-2, the V gene TRBV6-5, with TRBD1 identical over 9 bases. V shed 1 base, J shed 8 bases, and the junction held 2 bases outside the gene matches. The germline gives CDR1 MNHEY, CDR2 SVGAGI. CDR3 size: 14 residues. CDR3 region: CASSYLTGGGELFF. CDR3 bases: TGTGCCAGCAGTTACTTGACAGGGGGGGGGGAGCTGTTTTTT.

The rearrangement uses TRBV6-2 or TRBV6-3 and TRBJ2-5; 7 bases map to TRBD2. V gave up 7 bases and J gave up 5 bases; unmatched junction bases: 4. This CDR3 has 12 amino acids. The V gene's germline CDR1 is MNHEY and CDR2 SVGEGT. In nucleotides, the CDR3 is TGTGCCAGCACCCGGGACTATGAGACCCAGTACTTC. Translating gives CASTRDYETQYF.

The chain recombines TRBV21-1 with TRBJ2-7. TRBV21-1 is tagged as a pseudogene. The CDR3 loop spans 12 amino acids. Here the CDR3 reads CKSPVWIHEQYV. The CDR3 DNA reads TGTAAATCGCCGGTTTGGATCCACGAGCAGTACGTC.

This clonotype is a singleton in its sample. The chain employs TRBV6-2 or TRBV6-3 and TRBJ2-2, with D unresolved. The CDR3 loop spans 14 amino acids. CDR1 and CDR2 (germline): MNHEY, SVGEGT. V lost 5 bases, J lost 0 bases, and 7 bases lay in between. CDR3 nucleotides: TGTGCCAGCAGTCAATACGCGAACACCGGGGAGCTGTTTTTT. Its translation is CASSQYANTGELFF.